This paragraph covers one T cell receptor (beta chain) sequence. This clone's antigen is unknown. Base qualities were left out, and no much larger clone turns up one base away. The data originate from a study of OX40 agonist ivuxolimab in advanced cancers. With respect to the entire study: Ivuxolimab was a fully human IgG2 agonistic monoclonal antibody targeting the costimulatory receptor OX40 (CD134). Intravenous ivuxolimab was administered to patients every 2 weeks at six dose levels: 0.01, 0.1, 0.3, 1.5, 3 and 10 mg/kg. Among the 52 dose-escalation patients, some 19 had hepatocellular carcinoma, about 15 melanoma, 9 renal cell carcinoma and 9 head and neck cancer. In the dose-escalation cohort, approximately 80% of patients were male, and the mean age was 60 years with a range of roughly 23 to 79. Patients were allowed to have had prior anti-PD-1, anti-PD-L1 or anti-CTLA-4 therapy, and around two fifths of the dose-escalation patients had been treated with checkpoint inhibitors. Partial responses were achieved by three dose-escalation patients, of whom one had hepatocellular carcinoma and two had cutaneous melanoma. Peripheral TCRbeta sequencing aimed to test whether ivuxolimab altered TCR sequence diversity and caused clonal T-cell expansion. The paper covers the monotherapy dose-escalation part of the phase I ivuxolimab trial, which included N of about 51 patients. What the study reported, not specific to this receptor: Partial responders in the 0.1-3.0 mg/kg groups had among the lowest normalized peripheral clonal expansion, especially among CD8+ T cells. At doses from 0.1 to 3.0 mg/kg, clonal expansion was seen in both CD4+ and CD8+ blood T cells between baseline and week 6. After ivuxolimab, expanded clones were on average more numerous among CD8+ T cells than among CD4+ T cells. Low levels of normalized T-cell clonal expansion were also seen in some nonresponding patients. Antigen specificity was not determined for the clonally expanded peripheral T cells.

Patients with autoimmune disease history or receiving systemic immunosuppression were excluded from the trial. Peripheral blood for TCR sequencing was collected from all dose cohorts at baseline, on cycle 4 day 1, and on cycle 7 day 1. Samples came from an open-label, multicenter, first-in-human phase I dose-escalation trial of ivuxolimab. Adults with locally advanced or metastatic melanoma, renal cell carcinoma, hepatocellular carcinoma or head and neck squamous cell carcinoma were enrolled in the trial. Before TCR sequencing, CD4+ and CD8+ T cells were separately sorted from peripheral blood. The CDR1 and CDR2 encoded by the germline V gene are SNHLY and FYNNEI. There are 13 amino acids in the CDR3, from cysteine to phenylalanine inclusive. Only the CDR3 region is kept as DNA, spanning 39 bases read in frame from base 1. V is pared back by 8 bases and J by 0 bases, with 11 bases lying between the germline termini.

Genomic DNA was extracted from sorted cells for sequencing of the TCRbeta CDR3 region. TCRbeta CDR3 regions were sequenced using the immunoSEQ Assay. TCRdb holds this immuneACCESS table with in-frame rearrangements only. Some clones are missing; in checked studies, unresolved V genes explain under half, and the rest has no known cause. The sample contains under 25,000 clones, around 79% of them found a single time. Of the sample, about 30% falls within the top ten clones. This sequence was found in an adult with an advanced solid tumor such as melanoma, head and neck, liver or kidney cancer. This specimen consisted of CD4+ or CD8+ T cells sorted from blood, obtained in a trial of the OX40 agonist ivuxolimab. The receptor chain draws on TRBV2 and TRBJ2-7; the D gene is unclear. In nucleotide form, the sequence is TGTGCCAGCGATCCTGAGAGCTCCTACGAGCAGTACTTC. Its protein product is CASDPESSYEQYF.